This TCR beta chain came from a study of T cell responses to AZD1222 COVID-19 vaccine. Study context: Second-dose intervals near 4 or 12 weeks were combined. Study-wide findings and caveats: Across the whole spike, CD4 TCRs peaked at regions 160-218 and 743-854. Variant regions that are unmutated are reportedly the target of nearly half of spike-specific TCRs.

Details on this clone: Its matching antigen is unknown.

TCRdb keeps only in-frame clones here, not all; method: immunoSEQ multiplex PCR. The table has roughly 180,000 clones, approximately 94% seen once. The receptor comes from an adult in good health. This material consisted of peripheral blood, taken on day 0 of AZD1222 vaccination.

CDR3: CASSAYVTGTYGYTF. CDR3 DNA: TGTGCCAGCAGTGCTTATGTGACAGGGACCTATGGCTACACCTTC. The V gene is TRBV28, the J gene TRBJ1-2; 7 positions match TRBD1. This CDR3 has 15 amino acids. V lost 5 bases and J lost 4; bases outside the gene matches: 10. Germline CDR1 MDHEN, CDR2 SYDVKM.